The source of this T cell receptor (beta chain) is a study of CXCR3-negative and CXCR3-positive naive CD8 T cells. Turning to the study itself: The total count of TRB reads reached 110 million to 150 million, and each library contributed about 1.5 +/- 0.3 million.

Naive CD8+ T cells carried a CD45RO-CCR7+CD27+CD95- phenotype. The TRB libraries of cDNA were built by UMI-labeled 5' RACE. TCRdb re-called the 5' RACE reads and shows each CDR3 protein once, DNA omitted. The sample has 85,000 to 120,000 distinct CDR3 sequences, and its top ten clones hold 0.38%. Notes on this clonotype: No antigen is known for it.

Germline V CDR1 and CDR2: LGHNA, YSLEER. CDR3 length equals 17 residues. Findings and limits, study-wide: Hydrophobicity was higher for TRB CDR3s found in CXCR3-positive naive cells than in CXCR3-negative naive cells. With surface CD5 comparable between naive subsets, TCR strength was estimated using properties derived from the TRB CDR3. Naive cells that were CXCR3-negative or CXCR3-positive used TRBV-TRBJ genes alike, while memory cells diverged.

Sequencing was performed on naive CXCR3+ CD8+ T cells from blood. Noted subset: CD45RO-CCR7+CD27+CD95- naive CD8+ T cells expressing CXCR3 (TNR3+). The clonotype originates from a human donor in good health. Some clones in this sample may be carry-over from other donors' samples. The V call is TRBV4-3, the J call TRBJ2-3; the D gene TCRdb calls, TRBD2, cannot be checked with no DNA. The CDR3 sequence is CASSQGRVLAGADTQYF.